These 17 T cell receptor beta chains came from one sample sequenced in a study of cytomegalovirus exposure and HLA in healthy donors. PCR used 60 Vbeta primers and 13 Jbeta primers. Generated by immunoSEQ multiplex PCR, the TCRdb table keeps only in-frame clones and is missing some. Here the sample spans approximately 140,000 clones, around 60% being singletons. Sequenced material: PBMCs. These receptor sequences come from a woman aged 60-75 years in good health and CMV-seropositive.

This clone was seen more than once but under ten times. The genes are TRBV7-2 and TRBJ2-3, with 7 bases that match TRBD2. The V gene's germline CDR1 is SGHTA and CDR2 FQGNSA. The CDR3 totals 18 residues. V shed 4 bases and J 8 bases; nucleotides not matched to a gene: 21. Written as DNA, the CDR3 is TGTGCCAGCAGCTCGTACTTTGTAGCGGGCGAGCATGCTGGTACGCAGTATTTT. Encoded protein: CASSSYFVAGEHAGTQYF.

This clone showed up just a few times. The chain couples TRBV18 to TRBJ1-5; 10 bases are shared with TRBD1. CDR1 is KGHSH and CDR2 is LQKENI in the germline V gene. With 3 bases clipped from V and 2 bases from J, the junction kept 4 bases outside the gene matches. The CDR3 is made up of 16 amino acids. The chain's CDR3 is CASSPSGTGGNQPQHF. DNA for the CDR3: TGTGCCAGCTCACCCTCGGGGACAGGGGGCAATCAGCCCCAGCATTTT.

The chain has TRBV28 and TRBJ2-5, with D possibly being TRBD1 (6 bases). Germline CDR1 reads MDHEN; CDR2 reads SYDVKM. Trimming removed 4 bases at V and 3 bases at J, with 21 bases between. This CDR3 is built from 17 residues. The CDR3 sequence is CASSSPQGPRGKETQYF. CDR3 nucleotide sequence: TGTGCCAGCAGTTCCCCTCAGGGGCCTAGGGGTAAAGAGACCCAGTACTTC.

The sample holds a few counts of this clone. The chain joins TRBV7-3 to TRBJ2-2; 7 bases map to TRBD2. The germline CDR1 and CDR2 sequences are SGHTA and FQGTGA. V dropped 2 bases and J dropped 0; count of bases not matched to a gene: 3. The CDR3 is 16 residues long. The CDR3, as DNA: TGTGCCAGCAGCTTATACCTAGCGGCGAACACCGGGGAGCTGTTTTTT. It encodes CASSLYLAANTGELFF.

Only a few counts were recorded for this clone. The rearrangement uses TRBV27 and TRBJ2-7; D is uncertain. Germline CDR1 reads MNHEY; CDR2 reads SMNVEV (reference sequence). The ends were cut back, 6 bases at V and 2 bases at J, with 14 bases in the middle. This CDR3 spans 14 amino acids. CDR3 coding DNA: TGTGCCAGCAGGCTGACGGAGCATACCTACGAGCAGTACTTC. This codes for CASRLTEHTYEQYF.

The chain is built from TRBV30 and TRBJ1-2; D is ambiguous. CDR1 GTSNPN and CDR2 SVGIG come from the germline V gene (reference sequence). V lost 2 bases to trimming and J lost 4 bases, with 8 bases between them. This CDR3 region has 12 residues. CDR3 in DNA: TGTGCCTGGAGTACGGGTAGCTATGGCTACACCTTC. It specifies CAWSTGSYGYTF. The complete variable domain, with remaining parts taken from reference TRBV30 and TRBJ1-2, reads SQTIHQWPATLVQPVGSPLSLECTVEGTSNPNLYWYRQAAGRGLQLLFYSVGIGQISSEVPQNLSASRPQDRQFILSSKKLLLSDSGFYLCAWSTGSYGYTFGSGTRLTVV.

This clone was seen a handful of times. The rearrangement joins TRBV28 to TRBJ1-5, with D tentatively TRBD1 (5 bases). CDR3 length: 15 residues. The germline V and J ends were trimmed by 2 bases and 3 bases, with 11 bases remaining between them. Per germline, CDR1 MDHEN and CDR2 SYDVKM. CDR3 region: CASSLIAGPNQPQHF. The CDR3 nucleotides read TGTGCCAGCAGTTTAATTGCGGGGCCCAATCAGCCCCAGCATTTT.

The chain combines TRBV4-3 with TRBJ1-1; possible D gene TRBD1, 5 bases. Germline lookup yields CDR1 LGHNA and CDR2 YSLEER. Trimming took off 2 bases at V and 4 bases at J, with 14 bases between the two ends. The CDR3 totals 15 residues. CDR3 residues: CASSQRSGGGTEAFF. The CDR3 DNA reads TGCGCCAGCAGCCAAAGGTCCGGCGGGGGCACTGAAGCTTTCTTT.

CDR3 in DNA: TGTGCCAGCAGCCCCGGGACAGGGGCCGAGCAGTACTTC. Translation: CASSPGTGAEQYF. The V call is TRBV7-3, the J call TRBJ2-7; 10 bases match TRBD1. With 5 bases clipped from V and 6 bases from J, the junction kept 4 bases outside the gene matches. The V gene's germline CDR1 is SGHTA and CDR2 FQGTGA. The CDR3 totals 13 residues.

About this clone itself: Other DNA variants within this sample encode the same CDR3. The chain couples TRBV4-1 to TRBJ1-1; maybe TRBD1 (5 bases). The CDR3 is 13 residues long. Germline CDR1 and CDR2: MGHRA and YSYEKL. Trimming took 3 bases from V and 13 from J, leaving 18 bases between them. The CDR3 region is CASSQDRGLPIFF. Here the CDR3 DNA reads TGCGCCAGCAGCCAGGATCGGGGACTCCCTATTTTCTTT.

The genes are TRBV5-1 and TRBJ2-3, with 12 bases lining up with TRBD2. This CDR3 has 18 residues. Trimming removed 4 bases from V and 2 bases from J; junction bases left unmatched: 11. In germline, CDR1 is SGHRS, CDR2 YFSETQ. This chain's CDR3 is CASSAQGLAGLTTDTQYF. The CDR3 DNA reads TGCGCCAGCAGCGCCCAAGGACTAGCGGGACTTACCACAGATACGCAGTATTTT.

V and J are TRBV20-1 and TRBJ2-5, with D unresolved. The germline V and J ends were trimmed by 6 bases and 5 bases, with 7 bases remaining between them. CDR1 is DFQATT and CDR2 is SNEGSKA in the germline V gene (reference sequence). The CDR3 runs to 10 residues. This chain's CDR3 is CSAIRETQYF. The CDR3 coding sequence is TGCAGTGCCATTCGGGAGACCCAGTACTTC.

The chain uses TRBV2 and TRBJ1-2; possible D gene TRBD1, 6 bases. Germline V gene data show CDR1 as SNHLY and CDR2 as FYNNEI. The CDR3 is 12 amino acids. V was trimmed by 5 bases and J by 7 bases, leaving 11 bases between them. In nucleotides, the CDR3 is TGTGCCAGCAGTACAGGGATTTCTGGCTACACCTTC. Amino acid sequence: CASSTGISGYTF.

This chain uses TRBV6-1 with TRBJ2-7; the D gene is possibly TRBD2 (5 bases). The CDR3 totals 17 residues. Per germline, CDR1 MNHNS and CDR2 SASEGT. Trimming took 2 bases from V and 4 from J, leaving 21 bases between them. DNA of the CDR3: TGTGCCAGCAGTGAAATGGGGTCCTCAATTGAGGGATACGAGCAGTACTTC. This gives the protein CASSEMGSSIEGYEQYF.

V is TRBV18 and J is TRBJ2-4; 7 bases align to TRBD2. Germline V gene lookup returns CDR1 KGHSH and CDR2 LQKENI. J lost 8 bases, V lost 0 bases, and 4 bases had no gene match. This CDR3 spans 14 amino acids. The CDR3 DNA follows: TGTGCCAGCTCACCACCGGGAGGGAGGGACATTCAGTACTTC. It specifies CASSPPGGRDIQYF.

The rearrangement links TRBV6-6 to TRBJ1-2; tentative D call: TRBD1 (5 bases). Per the germline V gene, CDR1 is MNHNY and CDR2 is SVGAGI (reference sequence). This CDR3 spans 15 amino acids. Trimming removed 0 bases at V and 2 bases at J, with 10 bases between. The CDR3 bases are TGTGCCAGCAGTTACTCGCTGACAGCGAACTATGGCTACACCTTC. The encoded protein is CASSYSLTANYGYTF.

This clone was counted between two and nine times. The V and J genes are TRBV4-2 and TRBJ2-1, with TRBD2 matching 9 bases. Losses at the gene ends were 4 bases for V and 6 bases for J; bases not matched to a gene: 19. Germline V gene data show CDR1 as LGHNA and CDR2 as YNFKEQ. The CDR3 covers 19 residues. As DNA, the CDR3 is TGTGCCAGCAGCCTCCGACGGGGAATAGCGGGAGAGGGAGGCAATGAGCAGTTCTTC. It specifies CASSLRRGIAGEGGNEQFF.